Listed below are T cell receptor beta chains from one sample, sequenced in a study of PD-1 blockade in classical Hodgkin lymphoma. TCRdb's table, derived via immunoSEQ multiplex PCR, lists solely in-frame clones and lacks some. The sample has about 29,000 clones, over 75% seen once. Sequenced here: CD4+ T cells from blood, sampled at baseline. All receptors come from a human donor with classical Hodgkin lymphoma. The CDR3 runs from the conserved cysteine through the conserved F or W. The order of the fields is D gene, V gene, clone size, J gene, CDR3 DNA, CDR3 protein. A D gene is named only where the DNA matches it firmly. Not every row has a clone size; where given, it reads once, few, many or a size class.

d_gene: TRBD2; v_gene: TRBV5-1; abundance: .; j_gene: TRBJ2-1; CDR3nt: TGCGCCAGCAGCTTGGGGCCCACTAGCGGGAGGTACAATGAGCAGTTCTTC; CDR3aa: CASSLGPTSGRYNEQFF
d_gene: TRBD1; v_gene: TRBV7-9; abundance: .; j_gene: TRBJ1-1; CDR3nt: TGTGCCAGCAGCCAAGGACAGGGTAGTATCGGGAACACTGAAGCTTTCTTT; CDR3aa: CASSQGQGSIGNTEAFF
d_gene: .; v_gene: TRBV7-9; abundance: .; j_gene: TRBJ2-7; CDR3nt: TGTGCCAGCAGCCCGGGGCAGGCGGCGGGTCCCTACGAGCAGTACTTC; CDR3aa: CASSPGQAAGPYEQYF
d_gene: .; v_gene: TRBV30; abundance: .; j_gene: TRBJ2-2; CDR3nt: TGTGCCTGCCGACAGTCCCATAGCACCGGGGAGCTGTTTTTT; CDR3aa: CACRQSHSTGELFF
d_gene: TRBD1; v_gene: TRBV7-6; abundance: .; j_gene: TRBJ1-2; CDR3nt: TGTGCCAGCAGCCCAGGACAGGGGGCGGTCTATGGCTACACCTTC; CDR3aa: CASSPGQGAVYGYTF
d_gene: .; v_gene: TRBV25-1; abundance: .; j_gene: TRBJ1-3; CDR3nt: TGTGCCAGCAGTGATATGGGGTCTGGAAACACCATATATTTT; CDR3aa: CASSDMGSGNTIYF
d_gene: TRBD1; v_gene: TRBV4-2; abundance: .; j_gene: TRBJ1-4; CDR3nt: TGTGCCAGCAGTGCGGACAGGGGGCGCCTGAGTGAAAAACTGTTTTTT; CDR3aa: CASSADRGRLSEKLFF
d_gene: TRBD2; v_gene: TRBV9; abundance: .; j_gene: TRBJ2-2; CDR3nt: TGTGCCAGCAGCAGACTAGCGGGCAACACCGGGGAGCTGTTTTTT; CDR3aa: CASSRLAGNTGELFF
d_gene: .; v_gene: TRBV5-4; abundance: .; j_gene: TRBJ2-7; CDR3nt: TGTGCCAGCAGCAGGGACATAAACTACGAGCAGTACTTC; CDR3aa: CASSRDINYEQYF
d_gene: TRBD1; v_gene: TRBV2; abundance: .; j_gene: TRBJ2-3; CDR3nt: TGTGCCAGCAGCGGACAGGGGGCCGCAGATACGCAGTATTTT; CDR3aa: CASSGQGAADTQYF
d_gene: TRBD1; v_gene: TRBV10-3; abundance: once; j_gene: TRBJ2-7; CDR3nt: TGTGCCATCAGCCCCAGCACGGGACAGGGTACCTACGAGCAGTACTTC; CDR3aa: CAISPSTGQGTYEQYF
d_gene: .; v_gene: TRBV28; abundance: .; j_gene: TRBJ1-5; CDR3nt: TGTGCCAGCAGTTTAGACGGGGTCGGAGAGAGTCGGTTTCAGCCCCAGCATTTT; CDR3aa: CASSLDGVGESRFQPQHF
d_gene: .; v_gene: TRBV15; abundance: .; j_gene: TRBJ2-7; CDR3nt: TGTGCCACCAGCAGAGATCTGACTGCCTACGAGCAGTACTTC; CDR3aa: CATSRDLTAYEQYF
d_gene: TRBD2; v_gene: TRBV5-1; abundance: .; j_gene: TRBJ2-1; CDR3nt: TGCGCCAGCAGCGAACTAGCGGGAGGGAGCTCGTACAATGAGCAGTTCTTC; CDR3aa: CASSELAGGSSYNEQFF
d_gene: .; v_gene: TRBV6-5; abundance: .; j_gene: TRBJ2-7; CDR3nt: TGTGCCAGCAGCCGATCATTGGACGGCTCCTACGAGCAGTACTTC; CDR3aa: CASSRSLDGSYEQYF
d_gene: .; v_gene: TRBV7-9; abundance: few; j_gene: TRBJ2-2; CDR3nt: TGTGCCAGCAGCTTAGCTCCGAGTGGCACCGGGGAGCTGTTTTTT; CDR3aa: CASSLAPSGTGELFF
d_gene: .; v_gene: TRBV11-2; abundance: .; j_gene: TRBJ2-1; CDR3nt: TGTGCCAGCAGCCTACCAGGGCTAGCCACGAGCTACAATGAGCAGTTCTTC; CDR3aa: CASSLPGLATSYNEQFF
d_gene: TRBD1; v_gene: TRBV7-2; abundance: .; j_gene: TRBJ2-7; CDR3nt: TGTGCCAGCAGCTTAGAGACAGGGGGCAGCTACGAGCAGTACTTC; CDR3aa: CASSLETGGSYEQYF
d_gene: .; v_gene: TRBV6-6; abundance: .; j_gene: TRBJ1-2; CDR3nt: TGTGCCAGCAGTAAACGGACAGACCTCTATGGCTACACCTTC; CDR3aa: CASSKRTDLYGYTF
d_gene: .; v_gene: TRBV6-6; abundance: few; j_gene: TRBJ1-2; CDR3nt: TGTGCCAGCAGCTTAAGGTTTGGCTACACCTTC; CDR3aa: CASSLRFGYTF
d_gene: .; v_gene: TRBV7-2; abundance: .; j_gene: TRBJ1-2; CDR3nt: TGTGCCAGCAGCTTCCGACAGGAGAAAGGTGGCTACACCTTC; CDR3aa: CASSFRQEKGGYTF
d_gene: .; v_gene: TRBV4-2; abundance: .; j_gene: TRBJ1-5; CDR3nt: TGTGCCAGCAGCCAAGATCTTGGGGGGAGAGGCAATCAGCCCCAGCATTTT; CDR3aa: CASSQDLGGRGNQPQHF
d_gene: TRBD2; v_gene: TRBV7-9; abundance: few; j_gene: TRBJ2-7; CDR3nt: TGTGCCTGTGGCGGGGGGCTGGGCGAGCAGTACTTC; CDR3aa: CACGGGLGEQYF
d_gene: TRBD2; v_gene: TRBV7-9; abundance: once; j_gene: TRBJ2-4; CDR3nt: TGTGCCAGCAGCTGGGTTGGCGGGAGTGTTTCCAAAAACATTCAGTACTTC; CDR3aa: CASSWVGGSVSKNIQYF
d_gene: .; v_gene: TRBV25-1; abundance: .; j_gene: TRBJ2-1; CDR3nt: TGTGCCAGCAGTGTGGGTCTCAATGAGCAGTTCTTC; CDR3aa: CASSVGLNEQFF
d_gene: .; v_gene: TRBV2; abundance: .; j_gene: TRBJ1-1; CDR3nt: TGTGCCAGTGCCGGGTACTTCAGGGGCGATTCCTGGCGGGCTTTCTTT; CDR3aa: CASAGYFRGDSWRAFF
d_gene: .; v_gene: TRBV10-2; abundance: .; j_gene: TRBJ1-5; CDR3nt: TGCGCCAGCTTATCCGGGAATTGGAATCAGCCCCAGCATTTT; CDR3aa: CASLSGNWNQPQHF
d_gene: .; v_gene: TRBV6-1; abundance: .; j_gene: TRBJ1-5; CDR3nt: TGTGCCAGCAGTGAATCTCTGTCGGGGGTTCAGCCCCAGCATTTT; CDR3aa: CASSESLSGVQPQHF
d_gene: TRBD1; v_gene: TRBV28; abundance: .; j_gene: TRBJ1-1; CDR3nt: TGTGCCAGCAGCACAGGGGGCGCCGGGAACACTGAAGCTTTCTTT; CDR3aa: CASSTGGAGNTEAFF
d_gene: TRBD1; v_gene: TRBV5-1; abundance: .; j_gene: TRBJ2-7; CDR3nt: TGCGCCAGCAGCTTGGGGGACAGATTCTACGAGCAGTACTTC; CDR3aa: CASSLGDRFYEQYF
d_gene: .; v_gene: TRBV30; abundance: .; j_gene: TRBJ2-3; CDR3nt: TGTGCCTGGAGCCTCGGTCGCACAGATACGCAGTATTTT; CDR3aa: CAWSLGRTDTQYF
d_gene: TRBD2; v_gene: TRBV9; abundance: .; j_gene: TRBJ2-1; CDR3nt: TGTGCCAGCAGCGCGGTAGTGGGGGGACTAGCGGGATCCTGGGAGCAGTTCTTC; CDR3aa: CASSAVVGGLAGSWEQFF
d_gene: .; v_gene: TRBV6-1; abundance: .; j_gene: TRBJ1-1; CDR3nt: TGTGCCAGCAGTGACCAAAGGACGAACACTGAAGCTTTCTTT; CDR3aa: CASSDQRTNTEAFF
d_gene: .; v_gene: TRBV4-3; abundance: few; j_gene: TRBJ1-4; CDR3nt: TGCGCCAGCAGCCAAGATTGGGGGGAGGAAAAACTGTTTTTT; CDR3aa: CASSQDWGEEKLFF
d_gene: .; v_gene: TRBV2; abundance: .; j_gene: TRBJ2-7; CDR3nt: TGTGCCAGCAATTCGGCTTACGCCGAGCAGTACTTC; CDR3aa: CASNSAYAEQYF
d_gene: TRBD2; v_gene: TRBV5-1; abundance: .; j_gene: TRBJ2-3; CDR3nt: TGCGCCAGCAGCTTGGGAAACGCGGGAGCCCAAGATACGCAGTATTTT; CDR3aa: CASSLGNAGAQDTQYF
d_gene: TRBD1; v_gene: TRBV28; abundance: .; j_gene: TRBJ2-5; CDR3nt: TGTGCCAGCTACCTGACAGGGGTCAGCGAGACCCAGTACTTC; CDR3aa: CASYLTGVSETQYF
d_gene: TRBD1; v_gene: TRBV29-1; abundance: .; j_gene: TRBJ2-1; CDR3nt: TGCAGCGTTGTTCCGGGACAGTCCTACAATGAGCAGTTCTTC; CDR3aa: CSVVPGQSYNEQFF
d_gene: .; v_gene: TRBV12-1; abundance: .; j_gene: TRBJ2-3; CDR3nt: TGTGCCAGCAGCTTGGCCAAAAAGAGGGGAGAGGATCCGATCACAGATACGCAGTATTTT; CDR3aa: CASSLAKKRGEDPITDTQYF
d_gene: TRBD1; v_gene: TRBV29-1; abundance: .; j_gene: TRBJ2-4; CDR3nt: TGCAGCGTTGAGACCATGGGGACAGGGGCCAAAAACATTCAGTACTTC; CDR3aa: CSVETMGTGAKNIQYF
d_gene: .; v_gene: TRBV6-5; abundance: .; j_gene: TRBJ2-1; CDR3nt: TGTGCCAGCAGTCCTACTAGGGTCTCCTACAATGAGCAGTTCTTC; CDR3aa: CASSPTRVSYNEQFF
d_gene: .; v_gene: TRBV10-3; abundance: .; j_gene: TRBJ2-5; CDR3nt: TGTGCCATCGGGGAAAGTCAGACCCAGTACTTC; CDR3aa: CAIGESQTQYF
d_gene: TRBD1; v_gene: TRBV5-5; abundance: .; j_gene: TRBJ2-7; CDR3nt: TGTGCCAGCAGCGGACAGGGTTACGAGCAGTACTTC; CDR3aa: CASSGQGYEQYF
d_gene: TRBD2; v_gene: TRBV2; abundance: .; j_gene: TRBJ2-3; CDR3nt: TGTGCCAGCGGAACATGGACAAAGGGACTAGCGGGAGGTGGCCAAAGCACAGATACGCAGTATTTT; CDR3aa: CASGTWTKGLAGGGQSTDTQYF
d_gene: .; v_gene: TRBV4-2; abundance: .; j_gene: TRBJ1-6; CDR3nt: TGTGCCAGCAGCCGGGAACAGGCCAATTCACCCCTCCACTTT; CDR3aa: CASSREQANSPLHF
d_gene: TRBD2; v_gene: TRBV7-9; abundance: .; j_gene: TRBJ2-3; CDR3nt: TGTGCCAGCAGCTTAGGGTTAGCGGGAGCAGATACGCAGTATTTT; CDR3aa: CASSLGLAGADTQYF